Below are 29 T cell receptor beta chains sequenced from a single sample in a study of blood T cell repertoires in COVID-19. Profiled with immunoSEQ multiplex PCR; TCRdb holds only in-frame clones, not every one. The table has about 350,000 clones, almost 90% seen once. Sample: PBMCs or T cells enriched from blood (not recorded which). The receptors come from a woman between 25 and 40 years old who had been exposed to COVID-19.

The chain has TRBV6-5 and TRBJ1-3; D gene uncertain. The CDR3 runs to 14 residues. Looked up from germline, CDR1 is MNHEY and CDR2 is SVGAGI. The V and J ends lost 6 bases and 0 bases respectively, with 9 bases between them. The CDR3 is CASRDFVSGNTIYF. DNA for the CDR3: TGTGCCAGCAGGGACTTTGTCTCTGGAAACACCATATATTTT.

The V and J genes are TRBV14 and TRBJ2-1, with unresolved D. The V end lost 3 bases, the J end lost 7 bases, and 7 bases lay between the germline ends. CDR3 length equals 12 residues. Germline values: CDR1 SGHDN, CDR2 FVKESK. CDR3 DNA: TGTGCCAGCAGCCAGTTTCAGAATGAGCAGTTCTTC. It specifies CASSQFQNEQFF.

The chain recombines TRBV28 with TRBJ2-7; D is perhaps TRBD2 (6 bases). With 2 bases removed from V and 4 bases from J, the gap between germline ends came to 24 bases. Germline V gives CDR1 MDHEN, CDR2 SYDVKM. The CDR3 extends over 18 amino acids. The CDR3 loop is CASSLGRWSNPLGYEQYF. CDR3 nucleotide sequence: TGTGCCAGCAGTTTAGGGAGGTGGAGTAATCCTCTAGGTTACGAGCAGTACTTC.

The rearrangement joins TRBV6-4 to TRBJ2-3; 12 bases match TRBD2. The CDR3 covers 16 residues. CDR1 is MRHNA and CDR2 is SNTAGT in the germline V gene. Trimming at V came to 2 bases and at J to 4 bases, leaving 4 bases not matched to a gene. CDR3 sequence: CASSDLTSGSPDTQYF. For the CDR3, the DNA is TGTGCCAGCAGTGACCTGACTAGCGGGAGCCCAGATACGCAGTATTTT.

The CDR3 loop is CASSLATGTSGRKYEQYF. CDR3 nucleotide sequence: TGTGCCAGCAGCTTAGCAACCGGGACTAGCGGGAGGAAGTACGAGCAGTACTTC. This sequence joins TRBV7-8 and TRBJ2-7; 15 nucleotides agree with TRBD2. J lost 4 bases, V lost 0 bases, and 7 bases had no gene match. Germline-derived CDR1 and CDR2 are SGHVS and FQNEAQ. The CDR3 runs 18 residues.

Of note for this clone: The identical CDR3 is also encoded by other nucleotide sequences in the sample. This chain uses TRBV18 with TRBJ1-1; 7 nucleotides align to TRBD1. This CDR3 region has 14 residues. The V gene end was trimmed by 2 bases and the J gene end by 1 base; junction bases not matched to a gene: 1. Looked up from germline, CDR1 is KGHSH and CDR2 is LQKENI. In DNA, the CDR3 is TGTGCCAGCTCACCAAGACAGGGGAACACTGAAGCTTTCTTT. As protein: CASSPRQGNTEAFF. The variable domain in full, with the rest retrieved from reference TRBV18 and TRBJ1-1, is NAGVMQNPRHLVRRRGQEARLRCSPMKGHSHVYWYRQLPEEGLKFMVYLQKENIIDESGMPKERFSAEFPKEGPSILRIQQVVRGDSAAYFCASSPRQGNTEAFFGQGTRLTVV.

V usage is TRBV7-9 and J usage is TRBJ1-2; 10 nucleotides match TRBD1. Looked up from germline, CDR1 is SEHNR and CDR2 is FQNEAQ (reference sequence). CDR3 size: 15 residues. V shed 5 bases, J shed 5 bases, and the junction held 8 bases outside the gene matches. CDR3 nucleotide sequence: TGTGCCAGCAGCCACGGACAGGGGGTCGTTTATGGCTACACCTTC. Translated: CASSHGQGVVYGYTF. Full variable domain (remainder filled in from reference TRBV7-9 and TRBJ1-2): DTGVSQNPRHKITKRGQNVTFRCDPISEHNRLYWYRQTLGQGPEFLTYFQNEAQLEKSRLLSDRFSAERPKGSFSTLEIQRTEQGDSAMYLCASSHGQGVVYGYTFGSGTRLTVV.

The V and J genes are TRBV6-6 and TRBJ2-7, with 12 bases lining up with TRBD2. CDR1 is MNHNY and CDR2 is SVGAGI in the germline V gene (reference sequence). The CDR3 runs to 15 residues. V was clipped by 8 bases and J by 0 bases; unmatched bases: 5. The chain's CDR3 is CASVWTSGNSYEQYF. Here the CDR3 DNA reads TGTGCCAGCGTATGGACTAGCGGGAACTCCTACGAGCAGTACTTC.

Details on this clone: Other DNA sequences in this specimen translate into the identical CDR3. V usage is TRBV3-1 (or the pseudogene TRBV3-2) and J usage is TRBJ2-2; 7 bases align to TRBD1. The CDR3 runs 15 residues. V shed 0 bases and J 4 bases; nucleotides not matched to a gene: 2. CDR1 is LGHDT, CDR2 YNNKEL, per germline (reference sequence). The CDR3, as DNA: TGTGCCAGCAGCCAAGAGGACAGGAGCACCGGGGAGCTGTTTTTT. Amino acid sequence: CASSQEDRSTGELFF.

The chain joins TRBV12-2 to TRBJ1-5. TRBV12-2 is a recognized pseudogene. The CDR3 is made up of 18 amino acids. The CDR3 spells CASRLGLAAVYSNQPQHF. The CDR3 nucleotides read TGTGCAAGTCGCTTGGGACTAGCGGCAGTTTATAGCAATCAGCCCCAGCATTTT.

The chain carries TRBV2 and TRBJ2-3; TRBD1 agrees at 8 bases. Germline V gene data show CDR1 as SNHLY and CDR2 as FYNNEI. The CDR3 contains 15 residues. With 5 bases clipped from V and 1 base from J, the junction kept 5 bases outside the gene matches. In DNA, the CDR3 is TGTGCCAGCAGTCCGACAGGGGTGGGCACAGATACGCAGTATTTT. This sequence encodes CASSPTGVGTDTQYF.

V gene TRBV13 combines with J gene TRBJ1-6; no clear D gene. CDR1 is PRHDT, CDR2 FYEKMQ, per germline (reference sequence). The V end was cut by 0 bases, the J end by 9 bases, with 6 bases between. CDR3 length: 13 residues. CDR3 DNA: TGTGCCAGCAGCTTAGGCCCATCTTCACCCCTCCACTTT. Translated, it gives CASSLGPSSPLHF.

The V gene is TRBV30, the J gene TRBJ2-7; possibly TRBD1 for D (7 bases). This CDR3 comprises 18 residues. V lost 0 bases and J lost 9, with 30 bases in between. Germline loops: CDR1 GTSNPN, CDR2 SVGIG (reference sequence). CDR3 nucleotide sequence: TGTGCCTGGAGTGTAATCGGCCCGGGCAGGGGGTCCGGGCGGGGGCAGTACTTC. This gives the protein CAWSVIGPGRGSGRGQYF.

The chain recombines TRBV9 with TRBJ1-6; no clear D gene. V was cut by 6 bases and J by 5 bases, with 9 bases left in between. Germline CDR1 reads SGDLS; CDR2 reads YYNGEE. The CDR3 runs 13 residues. The CDR3 spells CASTASHNSPLHF. The CDR3 DNA follows: TGTGCCAGCACCGCGAGCCATAATTCACCCCTCCACTTT.

This CDR3 is CASTAGTSGSNEQFF. The CDR3 nucleotides read TGTGCCAGTACCGCCGGGACTAGCGGCTCCAATGAGCAGTTCTTC. This chain links TRBV19 with TRBJ2-1; TRBD2 agrees at 11 bases. The J segment lost 6 bases and the V segment lost 7 bases, leaving 8 bases of the junction unmatched. The length of the CDR3 is 15 residues. Germline V gene lookup returns CDR1 LNHDA and CDR2 SQIVND (reference sequence).

V is TRBV10-3 and J is TRBJ1-1; tentatively, D is TRBD1 (6 bases). The CDR3 spans 16 residues. Germline V CDR1 and CDR2: ENHRY, SYGVKD. The ends were cut back, 5 bases at V and 0 bases at J, with 16 bases in the middle. The CDR3 DNA sequence: TGTGCCATCAGTCGACAGGCTAGGCAGATGAACACTGAAGCTTTCTTT. Translating it yields CAISRQARQMNTEAFF.

DNA for the CDR3: TGTGCCATCAGTGAGCAGCGGCTCCAAGAGACCCAGTACTTC. It is translated as CAISEQRLQETQYF. The rearrangement joins TRBV10-3 to TRBJ2-5; tentatively, D is TRBD2 (5 bases). CDR3 length equals 14 residues. CDR1 is ENHRY and CDR2 is SYGVKD in the germline V gene. Trimming took 2 bases from V and 1 from J, leaving 8 bases between them.

This clone has only one observation. This specimen includes other DNA sequences encoding the same CDR3. The V call is TRBV30, the J call TRBJ1-5, with 7 bases matching TRBD1. Germline trimming cut 0 bases from V and 7 bases from J; bases unmatched to any gene: 3. The germline gives CDR1 GTSNPN, CDR2 SVGIG (reference sequence). This CDR3 has 13 residues. CDR3 residues: CAWSVQGGQPQHF. CDR3 coding DNA: TGTGCCTGGAGTGTTCAGGGGGGACAGCCCCAGCATTTT.

This clone was detected only a few times. This chain links TRBV28 with TRBJ1-5, with 8 bases aligning to TRBD1. From germline, CDR1 is MDHEN and CDR2 SYDVKM. The CDR3 sequence is 14 residues long. V lost 6 bases to trimming and J lost 4 bases; unmatched junction nucleotides: 5. CDR3 in amino acids: CASRPTGVNQPQHF. The CDR3 coding sequence is TGTGCCAGCAGGCCGACAGGGGTAAATCAGCCCCAGCATTTT.

This clone was picked up one time. V usage is TRBV4-2 and J usage is TRBJ2-1; 9 bases match TRBD2. There are 17 residues in the CDR3. Looked up from germline, CDR1 is LGHNA and CDR2 is YNFKEQ. J gave up 5 bases and V 1 base, and 9 bases lay outside the gene matches. CDR3 bases: TGTGCCAGCAGCCAAGGGTCGGGACTAGCAACAAACAATGAGCAGTTCTTC. It yields the protein CASSQGSGLATNNEQFF.

The V and J genes are TRBV29-1 and TRBJ1-1, with 8 positions matching TRBD1. Germline V gene sequence: CDR1 SQVTM, CDR2 ANQGSEA. This CDR3 has 13 amino acids. J gave up 1 base and V 8 bases, and 6 bases lay outside the gene matches. Written as DNA, the CDR3 is TGCAGCACAACGGACAGGGAGAACACTGAAGCTTTCTTT. It is translated as CSTTDRENTEAFF.

The J gene is TRBJ1-3, the V gene TRBV6-5; D gene unclear. Trimming removed 4 bases at V and 1 base at J, with 8 bases between. This CDR3 is 14 amino acids long. CDR1 is MNHEY and CDR2 is SVGAGI in the germline V gene. CDR3: CASSWGGSGNTIYF. The CDR3 DNA is TGTGCCAGCAGTTGGGGAGGTTCTGGAAACACCATATATTTT.

V gene TRBV20-1 combines with J gene TRBJ2-7, with no clear D. The ends were cut back, 3 bases at V and 5 bases at J, with 14 bases in the middle. From germline, CDR1 is DFQATT and CDR2 SNEGSKA (reference sequence). CDR3 length: 13 residues. The CDR3 here is CSASWSSPDEQYF. For the CDR3, the DNA is TGCAGTGCTAGTTGGAGCTCCCCCGACGAGCAGTACTTC.

The J gene is TRBJ1-2, the V gene TRBV9; 7 bases fit TRBD1. With V trimmed by 3 bases and J by 0 bases, 2 bases remained unmatched. The CDR3 runs to 14 residues. The germline V gene encodes CDR1 SGDLS and CDR2 YYNGEE. The CDR3 DNA reads TGTGCCAGCAGCGGTGACAGGGCTAACTATGGCTACACCTTC. Translated: CASSGDRANYGYTF. The entire variable domain, with the rest obtained from reference TRBV9 and TRBJ1-2, is as follows: DSGVTQTPKHLITATGQRVTLRCSPRSGDLSVYWYQQSLDQGLQFLIQYYNGEERAKGNILERFSAQQFPDLHSELNLSSLELGDSALYFCASSGDRANYGYTFGSGTRLTVV.

The gene calls are TRBV3-1 (or the pseudogene TRBV3-2) and TRBJ2-1; 7 bases map to TRBD2. CDR3 size: 16 residues. Trimming took 4 bases from V and 6 from J; bases not matched to a gene: 12. The V gene's germline CDR1 is LGHDT and CDR2 YNNKEL (reference sequence). The CDR3 region has the DNA TGTGCCAGCAGCCTACCGGTGGGAGGGCCGGGCAATGAGCAGTTCTTC. It translates to CASSLPVGGPGNEQFF.

As DNA, the CDR3 is TGTGCCAGTAGTCCACGGACAGGTTCCGTTCCTAAAGAGACCCAGTACTTC. Its protein is CASSPRTGSVPKETQYF. The gene calls are TRBV19 and TRBJ2-5; 7 bases are shared with TRBD1. The germline V gene has CDR1 LNHDA and CDR2 SQIVND (reference sequence). Trimming at V came to 5 bases and at J to 3 bases, leaving 15 bases not matched to a gene. There are 17 residues in the CDR3.

As DNA, the CDR3 is TGCGCCAGCAGTGAGAGACAGCTATCTGATACGCAGTATTTT. Its translation: CASSERQLSDTQYF. The rearrangement joins TRBV10-1 to TRBJ2-3; weak D call: TRBD1 (5 bases). Trimming cost V 2 bases and J 6 bases, with 12 bases left between them. Germline CDR1 reads WNHNN; CDR2 reads SYGVQD (reference sequence). The CDR3 has 14 amino acids.

The chain is built from TRBV2 and TRBJ1-2, with D possibly being TRBD1 (5 bases). There are 14 residues in the CDR3. V lost 2 bases, J lost 5 bases, and 12 bases lay in between. CDR1 is SNHLY and CDR2 is FYNNEI in the germline V gene. The CDR3 spells CASSELGDSYGYTF. CDR3 DNA: TGTGCCAGCAGTGAACTCGGGGACTCATATGGCTACACCTTC.

In DNA form, the CDR3 reads TGTGCCAGCAGCGTAGGTGCGGCAGCTTACTCCTACGAGCAGTACTTC. Amino acid sequence: CASSVGAAAYSYEQYF. The chain combines TRBV9 with TRBJ2-7; D is unresolved. CDR3 length: 16 residues. Germline assignment: CDR1 SGDLS and CDR2 YYNGEE. The V and J ends lost 0 bases and 0 bases respectively, with 13 bases between them.